This T cell receptor (beta chain) originates from a study of shared clonotypes between healthy human individuals. The data were produced by immunoSEQ multiplex PCR, yet TCRdb's version contains in-frame clones alone and is incomplete. Of about 680,000 clones in the sample, about three quarters were seen once. A word on this clone: Its antigen is unknown.

Investigators divided CD4+ cells into CD45RA+ naive and CD45RA-negative memory subsets. From germline, CDR1 is MGHRA and CDR2 YSYEKL. This CDR3 comprises 14 residues. J was trimmed by 5 bases and V by 1 base; bases with no gene match: 4. Whole-study results and caveats: Several donors held about 5% of naive CD4 clonotypes in common. Collection of samples was limited to blood; tissue repertoires likely differ.

This sequence joins TRBV4-1 and TRBJ2-7, with 8 bases lining up with TRBD1. This TCR was sampled from a woman between 25 and 40 years old in good health. Sequencing was carried out using memory CD4+ T cells sorted from blood. As for subset: CD45RA-negative fraction. The CDR3 reads CASSQGTGIDEQYF. Written as DNA, the CDR3 is TGCGCCAGCAGCCAAGGGACAGGGATCGACGAGCAGTACTTC.